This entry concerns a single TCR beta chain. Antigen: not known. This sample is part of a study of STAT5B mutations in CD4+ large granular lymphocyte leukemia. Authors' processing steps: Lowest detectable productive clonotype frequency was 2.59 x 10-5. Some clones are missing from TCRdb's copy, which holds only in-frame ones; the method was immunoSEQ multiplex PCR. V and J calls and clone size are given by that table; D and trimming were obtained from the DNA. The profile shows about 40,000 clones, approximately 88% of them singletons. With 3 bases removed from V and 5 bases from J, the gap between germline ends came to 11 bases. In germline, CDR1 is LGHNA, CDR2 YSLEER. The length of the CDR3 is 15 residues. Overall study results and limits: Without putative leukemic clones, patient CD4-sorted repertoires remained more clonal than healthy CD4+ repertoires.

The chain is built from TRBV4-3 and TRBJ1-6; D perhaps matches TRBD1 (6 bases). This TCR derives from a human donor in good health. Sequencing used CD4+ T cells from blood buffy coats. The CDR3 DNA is TGCGCCAGCAGCCACAGAGGGGGGGATAATTCACCCCTCCACTTT. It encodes CASSHRGGDNSPLHF.